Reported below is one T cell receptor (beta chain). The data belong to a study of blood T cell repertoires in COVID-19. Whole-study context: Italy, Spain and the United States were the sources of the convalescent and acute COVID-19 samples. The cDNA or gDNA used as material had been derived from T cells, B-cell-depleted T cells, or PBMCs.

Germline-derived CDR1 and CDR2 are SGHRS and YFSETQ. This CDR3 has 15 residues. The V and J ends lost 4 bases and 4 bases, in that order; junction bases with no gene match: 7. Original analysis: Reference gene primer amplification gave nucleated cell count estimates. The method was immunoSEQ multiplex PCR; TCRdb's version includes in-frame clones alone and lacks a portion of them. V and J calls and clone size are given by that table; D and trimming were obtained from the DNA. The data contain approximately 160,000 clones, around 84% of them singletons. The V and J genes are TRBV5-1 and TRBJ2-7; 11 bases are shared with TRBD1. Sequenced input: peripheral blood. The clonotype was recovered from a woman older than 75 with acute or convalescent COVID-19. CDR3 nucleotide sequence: TGCGCCAGCAGCGCTACCGGGACAGGGGGGTACGAGCAGTACTTC. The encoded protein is CASSATGTGGYEQYF.